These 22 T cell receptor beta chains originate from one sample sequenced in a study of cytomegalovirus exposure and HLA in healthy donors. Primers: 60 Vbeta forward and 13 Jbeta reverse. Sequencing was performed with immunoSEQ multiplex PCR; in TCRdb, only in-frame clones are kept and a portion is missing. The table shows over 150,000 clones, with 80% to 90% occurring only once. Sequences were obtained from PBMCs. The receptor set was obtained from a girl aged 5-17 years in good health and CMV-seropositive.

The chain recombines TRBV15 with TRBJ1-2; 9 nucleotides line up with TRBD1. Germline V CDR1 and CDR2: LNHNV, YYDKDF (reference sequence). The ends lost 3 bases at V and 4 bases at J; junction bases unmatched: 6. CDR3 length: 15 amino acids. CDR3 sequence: CATSRGQGVPYGYTF. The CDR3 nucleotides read TGTGCCACCAGCAGGGGACAGGGTGTTCCCTATGGCTACACCTTC. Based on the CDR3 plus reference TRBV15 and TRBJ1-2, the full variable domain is DAMVIQNPRYQVTQFGKPVTLSCSQTLNHNVMYWYQQKSSQAPKLLFHYYDKDFNNEADTPDNFQSRRPNTSFCFLDIRSPGLGDTAMYLCATSRGQGVPYGYTFGSGTRLTVV.

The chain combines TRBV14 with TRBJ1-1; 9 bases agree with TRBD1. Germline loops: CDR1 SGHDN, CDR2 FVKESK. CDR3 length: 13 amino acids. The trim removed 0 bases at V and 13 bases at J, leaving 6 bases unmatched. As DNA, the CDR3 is TGTGCCAGCAGCCAAGAAAGGGACAGGGACCTTTTCTTT. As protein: CASSQERDRDLFF.

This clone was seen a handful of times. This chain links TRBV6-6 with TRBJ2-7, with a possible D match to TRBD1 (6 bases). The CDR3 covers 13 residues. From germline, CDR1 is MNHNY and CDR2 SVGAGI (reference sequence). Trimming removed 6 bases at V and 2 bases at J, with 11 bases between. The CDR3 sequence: CASRSGTPYEQYF. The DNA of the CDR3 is TGTGCCAGCAGGTCCGGGACACCCTACGAGCAGTACTTC.

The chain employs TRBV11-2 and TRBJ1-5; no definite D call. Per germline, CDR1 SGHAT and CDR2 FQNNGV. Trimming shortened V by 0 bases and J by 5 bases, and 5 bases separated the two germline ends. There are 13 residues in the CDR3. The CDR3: CASSLESYQPQHF. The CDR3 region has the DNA TGTGCCAGCAGCTTAGAGAGCTATCAGCCCCAGCATTTT.

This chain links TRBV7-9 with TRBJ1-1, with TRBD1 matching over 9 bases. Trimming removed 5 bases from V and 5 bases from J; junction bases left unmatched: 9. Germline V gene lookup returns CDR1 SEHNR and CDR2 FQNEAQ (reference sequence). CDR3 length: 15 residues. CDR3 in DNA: TGTGCCAGCAGCGTGAGGACAGGGGTCCAAACTGAAGCTTTCTTT. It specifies CASSVRTGVQTEAFF.

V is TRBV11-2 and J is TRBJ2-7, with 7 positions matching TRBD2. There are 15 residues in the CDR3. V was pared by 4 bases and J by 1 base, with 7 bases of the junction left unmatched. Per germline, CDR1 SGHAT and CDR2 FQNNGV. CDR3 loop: CASSSAGDGSYEQYF. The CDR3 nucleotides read TGTGCCAGCAGCTCCGCGGGGGACGGTTCCTACGAGCAGTACTTC.

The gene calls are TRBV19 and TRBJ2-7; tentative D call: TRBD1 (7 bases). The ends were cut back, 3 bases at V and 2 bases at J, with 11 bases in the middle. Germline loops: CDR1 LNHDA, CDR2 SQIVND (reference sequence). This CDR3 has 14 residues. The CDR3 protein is CASSMEGAPYEQYF. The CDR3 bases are TGTGCCAGTAGTATGGAGGGGGCACCCTACGAGCAGTACTTC.

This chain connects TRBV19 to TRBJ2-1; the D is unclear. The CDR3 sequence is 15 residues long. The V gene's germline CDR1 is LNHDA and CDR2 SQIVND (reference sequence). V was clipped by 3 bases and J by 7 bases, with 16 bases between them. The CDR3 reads CASSIGQIIINEQFF. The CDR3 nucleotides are TGTGCCAGTAGTATTGGGCAGATAATTATAAATGAGCAGTTCTTC.

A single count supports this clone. The CDR3 DNA follows: TGTGCCAGCAGCCCTGGGCTTGGCACTGAAGCTTTCTTT. This codes for CASSPGLGTEAFF. V gene TRBV7-9 combines with J gene TRBJ1-1; D is undetermined. Per the germline V gene, CDR1 is SEHNR and CDR2 is FQNEAQ (reference sequence). This CDR3 is built from 13 residues. V lost 5 bases and J lost 4, with 11 bases in between. The full variable domain, rest sourced from reference TRBV7-9 and TRBJ1-1, is DTGVSQNPRHKITKRGQNVTFRCDPISEHNRLYWYRQTLGQGPEFLTYFQNEAQLEKSRLLSDRFSAERPKGSFSTLEIQRTEQGDSAMYLCASSPGLGTEAFFGQGTRLTVV.

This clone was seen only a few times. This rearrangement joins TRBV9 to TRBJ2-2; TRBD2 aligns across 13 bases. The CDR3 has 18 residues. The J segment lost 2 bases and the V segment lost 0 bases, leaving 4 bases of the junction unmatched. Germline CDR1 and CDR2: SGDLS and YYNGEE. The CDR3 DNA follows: TGTGCCAGCAGCGTAGGACTAGCGGGGGGTTCCAACACCGGGGAGCTGTTTTTT. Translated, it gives CASSVGLAGGSNTGELFF.

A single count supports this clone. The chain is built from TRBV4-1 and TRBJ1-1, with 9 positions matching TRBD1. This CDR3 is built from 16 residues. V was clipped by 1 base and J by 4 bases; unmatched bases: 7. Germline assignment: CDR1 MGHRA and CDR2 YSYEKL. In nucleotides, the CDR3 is TGCGCCAGCAGCCAAGTCCCGGGACAGGGCTTCACTGAAGCTTTCTTT. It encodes CASSQVPGQGFTEAFF.

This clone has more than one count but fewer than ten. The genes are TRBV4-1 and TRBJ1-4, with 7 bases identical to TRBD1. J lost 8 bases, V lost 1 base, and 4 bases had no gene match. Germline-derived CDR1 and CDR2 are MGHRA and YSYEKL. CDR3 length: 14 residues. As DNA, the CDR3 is TGCGCCAGCAGCCAAGGCAGGGGGAGCGAAAAACTGTTTTTT. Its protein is CASSQGRGSEKLFF.

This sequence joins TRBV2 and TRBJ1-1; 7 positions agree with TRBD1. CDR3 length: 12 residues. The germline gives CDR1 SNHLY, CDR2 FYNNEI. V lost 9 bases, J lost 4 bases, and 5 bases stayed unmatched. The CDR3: CASAGGVTEAFF. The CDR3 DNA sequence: TGTGCCAGTGCAGGGGGAGTCACTGAAGCTTTCTTT.

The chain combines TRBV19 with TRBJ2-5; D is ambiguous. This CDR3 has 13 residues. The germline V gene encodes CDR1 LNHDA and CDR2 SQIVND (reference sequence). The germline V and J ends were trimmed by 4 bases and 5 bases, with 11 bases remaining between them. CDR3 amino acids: CASSNLYGETQYF. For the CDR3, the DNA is TGTGCCAGTAGTAATCTATACGGGGAGACCCAGTACTTC.

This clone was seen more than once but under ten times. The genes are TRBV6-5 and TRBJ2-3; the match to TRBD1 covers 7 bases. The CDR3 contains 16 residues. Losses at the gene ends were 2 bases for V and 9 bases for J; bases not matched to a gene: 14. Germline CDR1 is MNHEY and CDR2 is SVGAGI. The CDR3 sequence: CASSYLADRYTGTQYF. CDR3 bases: TGTGCCAGCAGTTACCTTGCGGACAGGTACACAGGGACGCAGTATTTT.

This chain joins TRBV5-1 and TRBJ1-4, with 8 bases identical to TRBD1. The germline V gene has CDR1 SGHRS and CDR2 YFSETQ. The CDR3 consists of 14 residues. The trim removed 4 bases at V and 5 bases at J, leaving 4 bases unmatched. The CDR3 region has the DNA TGCGCCAGCAGCATCGGACAGGGCAATGAAAAACTGTTTTTT. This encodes CASSIGQGNEKLFF.

CDR3 nucleotide sequence: TGTGCCAGCAGCGTAGTTGGCGGGGGGCCCCAAGAGACCCAGTACTTC. This codes for CASSVVGGGPQETQYF. V is TRBV9 and J is TRBJ2-5, with 8 bases that match TRBD2. CDR1 and CDR2 (germline): SGDLS, YYNGEE. The ends lost 0 bases at V and 1 base at J; junction bases unmatched: 5. The CDR3 runs 16 residues.

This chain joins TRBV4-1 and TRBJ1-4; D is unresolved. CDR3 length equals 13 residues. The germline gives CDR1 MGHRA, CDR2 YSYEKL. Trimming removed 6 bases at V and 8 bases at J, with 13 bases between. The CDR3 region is CASRGLGEEKLFF. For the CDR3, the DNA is TGCGCCAGCAGAGGGCTCGGGGAGGAAAAACTGTTTTTT.

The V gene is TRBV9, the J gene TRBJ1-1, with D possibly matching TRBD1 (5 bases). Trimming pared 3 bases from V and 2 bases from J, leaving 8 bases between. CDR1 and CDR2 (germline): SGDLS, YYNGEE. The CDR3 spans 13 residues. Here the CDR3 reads CASSAQANTEAFF. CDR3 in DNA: TGTGCCAGCAGCGCACAGGCTAACACTGAAGCTTTCTTT.

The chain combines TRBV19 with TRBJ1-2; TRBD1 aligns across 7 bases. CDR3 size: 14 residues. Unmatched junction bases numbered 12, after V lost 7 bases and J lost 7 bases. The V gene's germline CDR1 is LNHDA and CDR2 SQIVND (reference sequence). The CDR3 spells CASNDSRGSRGYTF. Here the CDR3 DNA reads TGTGCCAGTAATGATTCCAGGGGGTCACGTGGCTACACCTTC.

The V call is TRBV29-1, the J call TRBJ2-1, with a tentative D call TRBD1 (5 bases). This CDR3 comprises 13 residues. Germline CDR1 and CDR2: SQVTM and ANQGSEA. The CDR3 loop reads CSVLGQEYNEQFF. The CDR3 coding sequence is TGCAGTGTCCTAGGACAAGAATACAATGAGCAGTTCTTC.

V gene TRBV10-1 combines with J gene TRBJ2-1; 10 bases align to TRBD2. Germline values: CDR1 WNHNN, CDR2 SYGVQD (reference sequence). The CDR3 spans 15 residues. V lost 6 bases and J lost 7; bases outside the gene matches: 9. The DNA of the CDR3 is TGCGCCAGCAGCGAGCCGGGACTAGCGAGGAATGAGCAGTTCTTC. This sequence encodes CASSEPGLARNEQFF.